This TCR beta chain is from a study of blood T cells in healthy people across ages. For the study at large: For every two T cells, template switching captured about one barcoded beta molecule.

Alongside a J-beta primer mix, a sample-barcoded 5' primer served in a second PCR lasting roughly 7 to 11 cycles. TCRdb ran MiXCR on the 5' RACE reads and lists one entry per CDR3 protein. Counted here are about 1,400,000 distinct CDR3 sequences, 45% to 70% occurring once; the ten biggest clones make up over 5%. Those donating, healthy Caucasian individuals from Russia, were aged roughly 6 to 95. CDR1 and CDR2 from the germline V gene are SQVTM and ANQGSEA. The trim removed 6 bases at V and 2 bases at J, leaving 4 bases unmatched. The CDR3 is made up of 15 amino acids. This receptor was identified in a man aged 18 to 29 in good health. This chain joins TRBV29-1 and TRBJ2-6, with 10 bases lining up with TRBD1. Specimen: blood. The CDR3 loop is CSVLDRGPGANVLTF. The DNA for the CDR3 is TGCAGCGTCCTCGACAGGGGGCCTGGGGCCAACGTCCTGACTTTC. Based on the CDR3 plus reference TRBV29-1 and TRBJ2-6, the full variable domain is SAVISQKPSRDICQRGTSLTIQCQVDSQVTMMFWYRQQPGQSLTLIATANQGSEATYESGFVIDKFPISRPNLTFSTLTVSNMSPEDSSIYLCSVLDRGPGANVLTFGAGSRLTVL.